This is a list of T cell receptor beta chains from one sample in a study of blood T cell repertoires in COVID-19. The assay was immunoSEQ multiplex PCR, and TCRdb's table has in-frame clones only and misses some. The table shows 100,000 to 150,000 clones, with roughly four fifths occurring only once. Sequenced: peripheral blood. These receptors originate from a woman between 65 and 79 years old with acute or convalescent COVID-19. Both conserved end residues are trimmed from each CDR3. Each record gives: J gene, V gene, CDR3 protein.

j_gene: TRBJ2-1
v_gene: TRBV20-1
CDR3aa: SASSAGDYNEQF

j_gene: TRBJ1-1
v_gene: TRBV7-9
CDR3aa: ASSLGHVNTEAF

j_gene: TRBJ2-4
v_gene: TRBV7-8
CDR3aa: ASSHPSGGPSAKNIQY

j_gene: TRBJ2-3
v_gene: TRBV6-6
CDR3aa: ASSARTVPPDTQY

j_gene: TRBJ1-4
v_gene: TRBV11-2
CDR3aa: ASILSTGKKLF

j_gene: TRBJ2-1
v_gene: TRBV7-6
CDR3aa: ASSYGLAGQGGNEQF

j_gene: TRBJ2-2
v_gene: TRBV7-2
CDR3aa: ASSSRGPNTGELF

j_gene: TRBJ2-1
v_gene: TRBV18
CDR3aa: ASSPVGQGAGTANEQF

j_gene: TRBJ1-3
v_gene: TRBV18
CDR3aa: ASLDFQKGNTIY

j_gene: TRBJ2-4
v_gene: TRBV7-4
CDR3aa: ASSLALILAGEKLAKNIQY

j_gene: TRBJ1-3
v_gene: TRBV2
CDR3aa: ASRIAADTIY

j_gene: TRBJ1-1
v_gene: TRBV6-5
CDR3aa: ASSYSSTGPSTAF

j_gene: TRBJ1-3
v_gene: TRBV7-2
CDR3aa: ASSLRTGGGNTIY

j_gene: TRBJ1-4
v_gene: TRBV15
CDR3aa: ATSRGVRAGEKLF

j_gene: TRBJ2-1
v_gene: TRBV10-3
CDR3aa: AIQEQGRTNEQF

j_gene: TRBJ1-5
v_gene: TRBV7-8
CDR3aa: ASSLVRGGDQPQH

j_gene: TRBJ2-7
v_gene: TRBV7-9
CDR3aa: ASSEGTVPSGEQY

j_gene: TRBJ2-2
v_gene: TRBV7-3
CDR3aa: ASSLKQTNTGELF

j_gene: TRBJ1-6
v_gene: TRBV9
CDR3aa: ASSADSYNDSPLH

j_gene: TRBJ2-1
v_gene: TRBV6-2/TRBV6-3
CDR3aa: ASSTLAGGVSEQF

j_gene: TRBJ2-1
v_gene: TRBV6-1
CDR3aa: ASSELAGDYNEQF

j_gene: TRBJ1-1
v_gene: TRBV7-2
CDR3aa: ASSSQGYNTEAF

j_gene: TRBJ1-1
v_gene: TRBV11-1
CDR3aa: ASTVRPGRSEAF